Shown below are 10 T cell receptor beta chains from a single sample sequenced in a study of CD8+ T cells in alopecia areata. Sequencing relied on a cDNA template that was reverse transcribed from extracted RNA. TCRdb's table, derived via immunoSEQ multiplex PCR, lists solely in-frame clones and lacks some. Altogether 250,000 to 300,000 clones are present, about three fifths being singletons, with the ten largest covering about 1.7%. The treatment was: oral pan-JAK inhibitor, 5-10 mg twice daily. The specimen comprised CD4+ T cells sorted from blood, sampled at week 24, from a patient treated with tofacitinib. The receptors originated from a human donor with alopecia areata.

This rearrangement joins TRBV5-4 to TRBJ2-7, with 7 bases aligning to TRBD1. Per germline, CDR1 SGHNT and CDR2 YYREEE (reference sequence). Trimming at V came to 0 bases and at J to 3 bases, leaving 6 bases not matched to a gene. The CDR3 loop spans 15 amino acids. This CDR3 is CASSLGQGVFYEQYF. CDR3 DNA sequence: TGTGCCAGCAGCTTGGGTCAGGGGGTTTTCTACGAGCAGTACTTC.

The genes are TRBV11-1 and TRBJ2-3; 9 nucleotides align to TRBD2. CDR3 length equals 15 residues. Germline V gene lookup returns CDR1 SGHAT and CDR2 FQDESV (reference sequence). V was pared by 3 bases and J by 3 bases, with 4 bases of the junction left unmatched. The DNA for the CDR3 is TGTGCCAGCAGCTTGGTAGCGGGGGCTACAGATACGCAGTATTTT. Its protein is CASSLVAGATDTQYF.

This chain uses TRBV30 with TRBJ2-1; no clear D. V lost 4 bases to trimming and J lost 5 bases, with 15 bases between them. The CDR3 is 14 residues long. Germline-derived CDR1 and CDR2 are GTSNPN and SVGIG (reference sequence). As DNA, the CDR3 is TGTGCCTGGACCTCACCCCGCAGGAACAATGAGCAGTTCTTC. Translation: CAWTSPRRNNEQFF.

This clone was picked up one time. This chain joins TRBV30 and TRBJ2-1; no reliable D call. The length of the CDR3 is 18 residues. V shed 2 bases and J shed 0 bases, with 20 bases lying between them. Germline lookup yields CDR1 GTSNPN and CDR2 SVGIG (reference sequence). This CDR3 reads CAWSTYPPQVRSYNEQFF. CDR3 nucleotides: TGTGCCTGGAGTACCTACCCGCCCCAGGTGCGCTCCTACAATGAGCAGTTCTTC.

The chain carries TRBV29-1 and TRBJ2-7; 9 positions agree with TRBD1. After removal of 4 bases from V and 0 bases from J, the junction contained 7 bases not matched to a gene. The germline CDR1 and CDR2 sequences are SQVTM and ANQGSEA. CDR3 length: 15 amino acids. The CDR3 DNA sequence: TGCAGCGTTGCATCTCGACAGGGGGTCTCCTACGAGCAGTACTTC. It codes for CSVASRQGVSYEQYF.

This clone was found once. The chain carries TRBV27 and TRBJ1-1; unclear D gene. This CDR3 is built from 13 residues. The germline V gene encodes CDR1 MNHEY and CDR2 SMNVEV (reference sequence). Trimming took 1 base from V and 5 from J, leaving 8 bases between them. The CDR3 DNA reads as TGTGCCAGCAGTTTATACGTGGCTACTGAAGCTTTCTTT. Translating gives CASSLYVATEAFF.

V usage is TRBV4-1 and J usage is TRBJ2-3; 8 bases are shared with TRBD2. J gave up 1 base and V 1 base, and 7 bases lay outside the gene matches. Germline V gene sequence: CDR1 MGHRA, CDR2 YSYEKL. This CDR3 has 17 amino acids. The DNA for the CDR3 is TGCGCCAGCAGCCAAGTGGGGCGGGGGGCCCGCACAGATACGCAGTATTTT. The encoded protein is CASSQVGRGARTDTQYF.

In this sample, this clone turned up once. The rearrangement uses TRBV11-1 and TRBJ2-5, with D possibly TRBD1 on 5 matching bases. This CDR3 has 12 residues. Deletions cut 1 base from V and 6 bases from J, with 6 bases between. In germline, CDR1 is SGHAT, CDR2 FQDESV (reference sequence). DNA for the CDR3: TGTGCCAGCAGCTTAGACAGGAAGACCCAGTACTTC. Amino acid sequence: CASSLDRKTQYF.

The rearrangement uses TRBV28 and TRBJ2-4; 7 bases match TRBD1. V was clipped by 2 bases and J by 3 bases; unmatched bases: 4. There are 15 residues in the CDR3. In germline, CDR1 is MDHEN, CDR2 SYDVKM. As DNA, the CDR3 is TGTGCCAGCAGTTTAATGGGGGACAGCAAAAACATTCAGTACTTC. Amino acids: CASSLMGDSKNIQYF.

This clone was seen a handful of times. The rearrangement links TRBV11-1 to TRBJ2-1; TRBD1 or TRBD2 may be the D gene (6 bases each). Germline V gives CDR1 SGHAT, CDR2 FQDESV (reference sequence). The V end lost 5 bases, the J end lost 8 bases, and 16 bases lay between the germline ends. The CDR3 extends over 14 amino acids. The DNA for the CDR3 is TGTGCCAGCAGCCCCTTTAGGGGGGAAGATGAGCAGTTCTTC. Its translation is CASSPFRGEDEQFF.